This entry concerns a single TCR beta chain. The target antigen is unknown. The data were taken from a study of human T cells and chemical hapten exposure. Study-level background: The use of 2% DPC on around 2 cm by around 2 cm of upper inner arm skin constituted sensitization. Across the whole study, which lasted roughly 24 weeks, patients were given diphenylcyclopropenone on the scalp once a week. Overall study results and limits: Controls had significantly fewer large CDR3 similarity clusters than were formed by expanded TCRs.

Time point meaning: patch test 1, 2 weeks after DPC sensitization. Treatment: therapeutic diphenylcyclopropenone sensitization with weekly scalp DPC. Looked up from germline, CDR1 is MGHDK and CDR2 is SYGVNS. This CDR3 is built from 13 residues. Trimming took off 2 bases at V and 5 bases at J, with 8 bases between the two ends. Original methodology: Sample TCR totals centred on a median of approximately 100,000, ranging about 20,000 to 690,600. In TCRdb, the RACE reads were re-called with MiXCR into one record per CDR3 protein. The authors' filters were not applied to this entry. The table has 180,000 or so distinct CDR3 sequences, more than 12% seen once.

The receptor comes from a woman in her twenties or thirties with alopecia areata. Some clones in this sample may be carry-over from other donors' samples. The rearrangement joins TRBV25-1 to TRBJ2-3; D not resolved. The sample consisted of whole blood, taken in connection with sensitization to the hapten diphenylcyclopropenone (DPC). CDR3 protein: CASSELGRDTQYF. The CDR3 region has the DNA TGTGCCAGCAGTGAACTAGGGCGAGATACGCAGTATTTT.